The 27 T cell receptor beta chains below all came from one sample that was sequenced in a study of cytomegalovirus exposure and HLA in healthy donors (dated by TCRdb to between 2016 and 2019). Library method: the immunoSEQ multiplex PCR assay. A mixture of 60 forward primers for TCR Vbeta segments and 13 reverse primers for TCR Jbeta segments was used in the multiplex PCR. Entries here come from immuneACCESS through TCRdb and include only in-frame sequences with V and J called. Some clones fail to appear in such tables; in the studies checked, an unresolved V gene covers under half of the shortfall, and the cause of the remainder is unknown. This sample gives 120,000 to 150,000 clones in total; around 79% of them show up just once. About 3.4% of the sample lies in the top ten. Material: PBMCs. The receptors derive from a female donor in good health and CMV-seronegative.

The V and J genes are TRBV6-6 and TRBJ2-1; D gene unclear. There are 14 residues in the CDR3. V was cut by 0 bases and J by 6 bases, with 9 bases left in between. Germline CDR1 is MNHNY and CDR2 is SVGAGI (reference sequence). Written as DNA, the CDR3 is TGTGCCAGCAGTTACTCGAACCCAGTCAATGAGCAGTTCTTC. As protein: CASSYSNPVNEQFF.

This chain uses TRBV5-4 with TRBJ2-7, with TRBD1 as a possible D gene (6 bases). The CDR3 consists of 14 residues. Germline V CDR1 and CDR2: SGHNT, YYREEE (reference sequence). Trimming left V 7 bases short and J 2 bases short, with 16 bases between. The chain's CDR3 is CASRDRGDTYEQYF. CDR3 coding DNA: TGTGCCAGCCGTGATCGTGGGGACACCTACGAGCAGTACTTC.

Only one count was recorded for this clone. The gene calls are TRBV4-1 and TRBJ2-7, with TRBD1 matching 10 bases. Looked up from germline, CDR1 is MGHRA and CDR2 is YSYEKL. Trimming took 5 bases from V and 4 from J; bases not matched to a gene: 5. CDR3 size: 14 residues. CDR3 sequence reads: CASSISGQGYEQYF. Here the CDR3 DNA reads TGCGCCAGCAGCATTTCGGGACAGGGGTACGAGCAGTACTTC.

The rearrangement links TRBV19 to TRBJ1-5; 10 bases align to TRBD1. Looked up from germline, CDR1 is LNHDA and CDR2 is SQIVND (reference sequence). This CDR3 contains 18 residues. Trimming cost V 0 bases and J 3 bases; bases outside gene matches: 8. CDR3 sequence reads: CASSIDLRTGGSNQPQHF. The DNA for the CDR3 is TGTGCCAGTAGTATAGATCTGAGGACAGGGGGTTCCAATCAGCCCCAGCATTTT.

Details on this clone: Its ends do not fully match the called genes, so a read error is possible. The chain joins TRBV25-1 to TRBJ2-7; the match to TRBD1 covers 8 bases. The CDR3 runs 13 residues. CDR1 and CDR2 (germline): MGHDK, SYGVNS. CDR3 nucleotide sequence: TGTGCCAGCATCCGACAGGGGAGGTACGAGCGGTACTTC. Translated, it gives CASIRQGRYERYF.

V gene TRBV29-1 combines with J gene TRBJ2-5; D ambiguous. Trimming took 0 bases from V and 5 from J, leaving 16 bases between them. Germline CDR1 is SQVTM and CDR2 is ANQGSEA. The CDR3 has 15 amino acids. The CDR3 here is CSVEDPIFGPETQYF. In DNA form, the CDR3 reads TGCAGCGTTGAAGATCCCATCTTTGGCCCCGAGACCCAGTACTTC. The variable domain in full, completed from reference TRBV29-1 and TRBJ2-5, reads SAVISQKPSRDICQRGTSLTIQCQVDSQVTMMFWYRQQPGQSLTLIATANQGSEATYESGFVIDKFPISRPNLTFSTLTVSNMSPEDSSIYLCSVEDPIFGPETQYFGPGTRLLVL.

The chain uses TRBV9 and TRBJ2-1, with D possibly matching TRBD1 (5 bases). CDR3 size: 14 residues. The germline V gene encodes CDR1 SGDLS and CDR2 YYNGEE. The V gene lost 0 bases and the J gene lost 9 bases, with 13 bases spanning the gap. The CDR3 coding sequence is TGTGCCAGCAGCGTAGCTCGGCAGGGTGCTGAGCAGTTCTTC. It translates to CASSVARQGAEQFF.

A few counts support this clone. The chain is built from TRBV6-4 and TRBJ2-7; D is unclear. CDR1 is MRHNA, CDR2 SNTAGT, per germline. This CDR3 is 13 amino acids long. V was trimmed by 3 bases and J by 8 bases, leaving 14 bases between them. The chain's CDR3 is CASSETSAGQQYF. In DNA, the CDR3 is TGTGCCAGCAGTGAAACTTCCGCTGGGCAGCAGTACTTC.

CDR3 protein: CAWSTYRGRRLAEQYF. The CDR3 DNA sequence: TGTGCCTGGAGTACCTACAGGGGGCGGCGGCTCGCGGAGCAGTACTTC. This chain links TRBV30 with TRBJ2-7; 9 bases agree with TRBD1. This CDR3 is 16 amino acids long. The V gene end was trimmed by 2 bases and the J gene end by 7 bases; junction bases not matched to a gene: 15. CDR1 and CDR2 (germline): GTSNPN, SVGIG (reference sequence).

The rearrangement links TRBV6-1 to TRBJ1-5; unclear D gene. Germline values: CDR1 MNHNS, CDR2 SASEGT. V was shortened by 3 bases and J by 6 bases, with 3 bases between the two germline ends. The CDR3 is 11 residues long. CDR3 in amino acids: CASSDRQPQHF. The CDR3 DNA reads as TGTGCCAGCAGTGACCGTCAGCCCCAGCATTTT.

This clone was observed once. The chain recombines TRBV28 with TRBJ1-4, with no clear D. CDR1 and CDR2 from the germline V gene are MDHEN and SYDVKM. Trimming shortened V by 4 bases and J by 0 bases, and 12 bases separated the two germline ends. The CDR3 totals 16 residues. DNA for the CDR3: TGTGCCAGCAGTTACTCCAGCGGGGCAACTAATGAAAAACTGTTTTTT. Amino acid sequence: CASSYSSGATNEKLFF. The entire variable domain, with the rest obtained from reference TRBV28 and TRBJ1-4, is as follows: DVKVTQSSRYLVKRTGEKVFLECVQDMDHENMFWYRQDPGLGLRLIYFSYDVKMKEKGDIPEGYSVSREKKERFSLILESASTNQTSMYLCASSYSSGATNEKLFFGSGTQLSVL.

This chain uses TRBV2 with TRBJ1-1; 8 bases are shared with TRBD1. CDR3 length equals 15 residues. Germline lookup yields CDR1 SNHLY and CDR2 FYNNEI. V trimming: 4 bases; J trimming: 0 bases; junction bases outside the gene matches: 4. This CDR3 is CASSAGTGMNTEAFF. The CDR3 DNA reads TGTGCCAGCAGTGCTGGGACAGGTATGAACACTGAAGCTTTCTTT.

The J gene is TRBJ1-1, the V gene TRBV6-6; a possible D gene is TRBD1 (6 bases). Germline V gene sequence: CDR1 MNHNY, CDR2 SVGAGI (reference sequence). The CDR3 is 15 amino acids. V lost 2 bases to trimming and J lost 2 bases, with 12 bases between them. The CDR3 region is CASSYAGQKNTEAFF. CDR3 nucleotide sequence: TGTGCCAGCAGTTACGCCGGACAGAAAAACACTGAAGCTTTCTTT.

The genes are TRBV4-3 and TRBJ1-4; D is perhaps TRBD1 (6 bases). Per the germline V gene, CDR1 is LGHNA and CDR2 is YSLEER. The V and J ends lost 5 bases and 7 bases respectively, with 32 bases between them. The CDR3 spans 20 residues. The CDR3: CASSSSRFRDTRVEVEKLFF. The CDR3, as DNA: TGCGCCAGCAGCTCCTCCCGATTCCGGGACACCAGAGTGGAAGTTGAAAAACTGTTTTTT.

This chain links TRBV7-9 with TRBJ2-7; D perhaps matches TRBD1 (6 bases). The CDR3 loop spans 12 amino acids. CDR1 and CDR2 from the germline V gene are SEHNR and FQNEAQ (reference sequence). Trimming took 1 base from V and 10 from J, leaving 11 bases between them. CDR3: CASSLDRVDQYF. In DNA, the CDR3 is TGTGCCAGCAGCTTAGACAGGGTGGACCAGTACTTC.

The chain combines TRBV2 with TRBJ2-7; the D gene is possibly TRBD2 (5 bases). Trimming took 8 bases from V and 2 from J, leaving 19 bases between them. This CDR3 has 15 residues. Germline CDR1 reads SNHLY; CDR2 reads FYNNEI. CDR3 DNA sequence: TGTGCCAGCTTCAAGGACTCTCTCGATCCCTACGAGCAGTACTTC. Translated: CASFKDSLDPYEQYF.

The V gene is TRBV6-1, the J gene TRBJ1-1; no clear D. This CDR3 is 13 amino acids long. V gave up 7 bases and J gave up 4 bases, with 13 bases separating them. Germline assignment: CDR1 MNHNS and CDR2 SASEGT. CDR3 sequence reads: CASIGVGITEAFF. The CDR3 DNA reads TGTGCCAGCATCGGGGTCGGGATCACTGAAGCTTTCTTT.

This clone has a single count. DNA of the CDR3: TGCGCCAGCAGCTTTGACAGTTTCCCCGGGGAGCTGTTTTTT. Protein: CASSFDSFPGELFF. The gene calls are TRBV5-1 and TRBJ2-2, with D perhaps matching TRBD1 (5 bases). Trimming pared 2 bases from V and 6 bases from J, leaving 11 bases between. Germline lookup yields CDR1 SGHRS and CDR2 YFSETQ. CDR3 length: 14 amino acids.

The table lists this clone with a few counts. The chain links TRBV4-3 to TRBJ1-3; 7 bases match TRBD1. J was trimmed by 3 bases and V by 5 bases; bases with no gene match: 7. CDR1 and CDR2 from the germline V gene are LGHNA and YSLEER. CDR3 length: 15 amino acids. DNA for the CDR3: TGCGCCAGCAGCGGAGACAGGGCTGGTGGAAACACCATATATTTT. This gives the protein CASSGDRAGGNTIYF.

This clone came up once. The V and J genes are TRBV7-9 and TRBJ1-5, with a possible D match to TRBD1 (5 bases). Germline lookup yields CDR1 SEHNR and CDR2 FQNEAQ (reference sequence). Trimming stripped 0 bases from V and 5 bases from J, with 14 bases between. This CDR3 spans 16 amino acids. CDR3 in amino acids: CASSLASWGGYQPQHF. The CDR3 region has the DNA TGTGCCAGCAGCTTAGCTTCGTGGGGGGGGTATCAGCCCCAGCATTTT.

This clone was detected a few times. The CDR3 loop reads CASSTPGSAYEQYF. In DNA, the CDR3 is TGTGCCAGCAGTACCCCCGGTTCCGCCTACGAGCAGTACTTC. The chain carries TRBV28 and TRBJ2-7; no clear D. V was pared by 5 bases and J by 2 bases, with 13 bases between. Germline values: CDR1 MDHEN, CDR2 SYDVKM. CDR3 length: 14 residues.

The V and J genes are TRBV2 and TRBJ1-2; 8 bases agree with TRBD1. The CDR3 covers 15 residues. The V and J ends lost 6 bases and 3 bases, in that order; junction bases with no gene match: 9. Germline V gene lookup returns CDR1 SNHLY and CDR2 FYNNEI. The chain's CDR3 is CASSAYDRGDYGYTF. CDR3 DNA: TGTGCCAGCAGCGCCTATGACAGGGGTGACTATGGCTACACCTTC.

This chain joins TRBV10-1 and TRBJ2-4; D ambiguous. V lost 7 bases to trimming and J lost 0 bases, with 19 bases between them. The CDR3 spans 17 residues. Germline CDR1 is WNHNN and CDR2 is SYGVQD (reference sequence). The CDR3 DNA reads TGCGCCAGCACCCGGCGGAGACCTATTCTAGCCAAAAACATTCAGTACTTC. Its translation: CASTRRRPILAKNIQYF.

For this clone: The junction does not match germline at one end; this may be a read error. The chain carries TRBV6-5 and TRBJ1-1; D unresolved. Per germline, CDR1 MNHEY and CDR2 SVGAGI. The CDR3 is made up of 9 amino acids. In nucleotides, the CDR3 is TGTGCCAGCAGTTACGAGGGAGGCTTT. Translation gives CASSYEGGF.

CDR3 protein: CASKTSESYEQYF. The CDR3 coding sequence is TGCGCCAGCAAAACTAGCGAATCCTACGAGCAGTACTTC. The chain employs TRBV10-2 and TRBJ2-7; 7 bases agree with TRBD2. CDR1 is WSHSY, CDR2 SAAADI, per germline. The CDR3 consists of 13 residues. V gave up 7 bases and J gave up 1 base; unmatched junction bases: 4.

The chain has TRBV18 and TRBJ1-3; D call uncertain. Germline V lookup: CDR1 KGHSH, CDR2 LQKENI. V lost 3 bases to trimming and J lost 0 bases, with 6 bases between them. The CDR3 is made up of 14 amino acids. The CDR3 reads CASSPLSSGNTIYF. The DNA of the CDR3 is TGTGCCAGCTCACCTCTGAGCTCTGGAAACACCATATATTTT.

The V call is TRBV19, the J call TRBJ2-7; 9 bases map to TRBD1. Looked up from germline, CDR1 is LNHDA and CDR2 is SQIVND (reference sequence). The CDR3 length is 13 residues. V gave up 8 bases and J gave up 3 bases; unmatched junction bases: 5. The DNA of the CDR3 is TGTGCCAGTTCGACAGGGGGAGGCTACGAGCAGTACTTC. Translated: CASSTGGGYEQYF. Together with reference TRBV19 and TRBJ2-7, the CDR3 gives the full variable domain: DGGITQSPKYLFRKEGQNVTLSCEQNLNHDAMYWYRQDPGQGLRLIYYSQIVNDFQKGDIAEGYSVSREKKESFPLTVTSAQKNPTAFYLCASSTGGGYEQYFGPGTRLTVT.